Listed here are 13 T cell receptor beta chains from one sample, sequenced in a study of blood T cell repertoires in COVID-19. Repertoires were generated with immunoSEQ multiplex PCR, while TCRdb's copy carries only in-frame clones and drops some. The top ten hold roughly a tenth of the sample, which has roughly 300,000 clones, approximately 90% seen once. The source material was PBMCs or T cells enriched from blood (not recorded which). The receptors shown here come from a woman aged 18-29 years who had recovered from COVID-19.

V usage is TRBV2 and J usage is TRBJ2-7; TRBD1 aligns across 8 bases. The germline V gene has CDR1 SNHLY and CDR2 FYNNEI. Trimming took 8 bases from V and 1 from J; bases not matched to a gene: 10. This CDR3 contains 15 residues. The CDR3 sequence: CASGTGFFYSYEQYF. The CDR3 DNA reads TGTGCCAGCGGGACAGGATTTTTTTATTCCTACGAGCAGTACTTC.

The V call is TRBV7-9, the J call TRBJ1-5, with a weak D call TRBD1 (5 bases). Trimming left V 6 bases short and J 4 bases short, with 10 bases between. CDR1 and CDR2 (germline): SEHNR, FQNEAQ (reference sequence). The CDR3 covers 13 residues. The chain's CDR3 is CASSQQGNQPQHF. In nucleotides, the CDR3 is TGTGCCAGCAGTCAGCAGGGAAATCAGCCCCAGCATTTT.

The V call is TRBV3-1 (or the pseudogene TRBV3-2), the J call TRBJ2-5, with D possibly being TRBD1 (6 bases). CDR3 length equals 16 residues. Trimming stripped 0 bases from V and 7 bases from J, with 18 bases between. The germline V gene has CDR1 LGHDT and CDR2 YNNKEL (reference sequence). In nucleotides, the CDR3 is TGTGCCAGCAGCCAAGACGTGGGGGCCCTACTGGGGACCCAGTACTTC. It translates to CASSQDVGALLGTQYF.

This clone occurred once. V usage is TRBV7-9 and J usage is TRBJ2-1; 12 nucleotides agree with TRBD2. The length of the CDR3 is 15 residues. Germline V gene lookup returns CDR1 SEHNR and CDR2 FQNEAQ (reference sequence). V gave up 5 bases and J gave up 8 bases; unmatched junction bases: 7. Written as DNA, the CDR3 is TGTGCCAGCAGCATAACGACTAGCGGGAGACATGAGCAGTTCTTC. Its protein product is CASSITTSGRHEQFF.

V and J are TRBV3-1 (or the pseudogene TRBV3-2) and TRBJ2-2; D is undetermined. Trimming shortened V by 7 bases and J by 3 bases, and 12 bases separated the two germline ends. There are 14 residues in the CDR3. From germline, CDR1 is LGHDT and CDR2 YNNKEL (reference sequence). The CDR3 DNA follows: TGTGCCAGCACCTCCCCGGTGTACACCGGGGAGCTGTTTTTT. Translated: CASTSPVYTGELFF.

In its sample, this clone was seen many times. The chain uses TRBV28 and TRBJ1-5, with 7 positions matching TRBD1. J gave up 0 bases and V 6 bases, and 17 bases lay outside the gene matches. The CDR3 covers 19 residues. Germline V gene data show CDR1 as MDHEN and CDR2 as SYDVKM. The CDR3: CASSLTRQGASYSNQPQHF. The CDR3 DNA reads TGTGCCAGCAGCCTCACCCGACAGGGAGCATCCTATAGCAATCAGCCCCAGCATTTT.

This chain uses TRBV5-4 with TRBJ2-1, with 12 positions matching TRBD2. This CDR3 has 16 residues. Germline CDR1 reads SGHNT; CDR2 reads YYREEE (reference sequence). The V and J ends lost 5 bases and 1 base, in that order; junction bases with no gene match: 4. The CDR3 is CASSTGLAGSYNEQFF. Written as DNA, the CDR3 is TGTGCCAGCAGTACGGGACTAGCGGGTTCCTACAATGAGCAGTTCTTC.

V is TRBV4-1 and J is TRBJ2-2; 10 bases map to TRBD2. The germline V gene has CDR1 MGHRA and CDR2 YSYEKL. CDR3 length: 20 amino acids. After removal of 4 bases from V and 6 bases from J, the junction contained 20 bases not matched to a gene. Here the CDR3 DNA reads TGCGCCAGCAGCCCGGGAACGAGACTAGCGGGCTTTATGGGGGCCGGGGAGCTGTTTTTT. Amino acid sequence: CASSPGTRLAGFMGAGELFF.

The chain couples TRBV3-1 (or the pseudogene TRBV3-2) to TRBJ1-3; possibly TRBD1 for D (6 bases). The CDR3 length is 16 residues. The germline gives CDR1 LGHDT, CDR2 YNNKEL (reference sequence). V was shortened by 4 bases and J by 6 bases, with 19 bases between the two germline ends. As DNA, the CDR3 is TGTGCCAGCAGCCCGGACTTTACGGGACAAGAAAACACCATATATTTT. It is translated as CASSPDFTGQENTIYF.

On this clone: The same CDR3 can be traced to other DNA sequences in this sample. The genes are TRBV27 and TRBJ2-7, with unresolved D. The CDR3 totals 13 residues. Looked up from germline, CDR1 is MNHEY and CDR2 is SMNVEV (reference sequence). The germline V and J ends were trimmed by 0 bases and 1 base, with 4 bases remaining between them. CDR3 residues: CASSLSRSYEQYF. In DNA, the CDR3 is TGTGCCAGCAGTTTATCACGGTCCTACGAGCAGTACTTC.

The CDR3 sequence: CASSSNPQRTGFHQPQHF. In DNA, the CDR3 is TGTGCCAGCAGTTCCAACCCCCAAAGGACAGGGTTTCACCAGCCCCAGCATTTT. The chain carries TRBV28 and TRBJ1-5; the match to TRBD1 covers 8 bases. The V segment lost 4 bases and the J segment 7 bases; nucleotides outside the gene matches: 18. Germline CDR1 is MDHEN and CDR2 is SYDVKM. The CDR3 is 18 amino acids.

The chain joins TRBV24-1 to TRBJ2-1; possible D gene TRBD1, 5 bases. CDR3 length: 15 amino acids. Germline V lookup: CDR1 KGHDR, CDR2 SFDVKD. V dropped 2 bases and J dropped 3 bases, with 10 bases sitting between them. The CDR3 reads CATSDSGSGYNEQFF. CDR3 sequence (DNA): TGTGCCACCAGTGATTCAGGGTCCGGCTACAATGAGCAGTTCTTC.

V and J are TRBV6-5 and TRBJ1-1; D is unclear. Germline V CDR1 and CDR2: MNHEY, SVGAGI. Trimming removed 5 bases at V and 4 bases at J, with 11 bases between. The CDR3 covers 13 residues. CDR3 residues: CASSPLTGTEAFF. The CDR3, as DNA: TGTGCCAGCAGTCCACTAACGGGCACTGAAGCTTTCTTT.